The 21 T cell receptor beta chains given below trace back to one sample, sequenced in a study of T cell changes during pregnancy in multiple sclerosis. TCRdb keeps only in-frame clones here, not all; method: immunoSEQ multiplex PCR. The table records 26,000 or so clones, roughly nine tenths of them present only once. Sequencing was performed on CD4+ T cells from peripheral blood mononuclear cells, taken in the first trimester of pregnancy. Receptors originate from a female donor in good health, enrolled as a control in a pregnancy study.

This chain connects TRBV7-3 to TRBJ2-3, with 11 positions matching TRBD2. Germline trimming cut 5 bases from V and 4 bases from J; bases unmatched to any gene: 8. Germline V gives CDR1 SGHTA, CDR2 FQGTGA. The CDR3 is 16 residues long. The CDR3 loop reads CASSARLAGSADTQYF. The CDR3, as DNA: TGTGCCAGCAGCGCCAGACTAGCGGGAAGTGCAGATACGCAGTATTTT.

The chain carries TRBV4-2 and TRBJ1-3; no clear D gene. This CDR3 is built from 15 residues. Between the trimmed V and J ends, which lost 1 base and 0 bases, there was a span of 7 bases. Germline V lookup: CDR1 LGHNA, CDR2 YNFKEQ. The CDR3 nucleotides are TGTGCCAGCAGCCAAGGACTAGTCTCTGGAAACACCATATATTTT. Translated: CASSQGLVSGNTIYF.

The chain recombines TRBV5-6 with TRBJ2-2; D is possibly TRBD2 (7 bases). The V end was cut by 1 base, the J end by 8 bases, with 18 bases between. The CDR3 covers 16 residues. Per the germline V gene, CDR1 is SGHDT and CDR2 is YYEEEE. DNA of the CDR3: TGTGCCAGCAGCTTGACGGCGGGGGCCCTCTTGGGGGAGCTGTTTTTT. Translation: CASSLTAGALLGELFF.

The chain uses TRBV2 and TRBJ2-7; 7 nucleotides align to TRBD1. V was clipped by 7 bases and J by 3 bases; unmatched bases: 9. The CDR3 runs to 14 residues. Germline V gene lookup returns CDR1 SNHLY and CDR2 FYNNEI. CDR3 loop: CASNPQGPLYEQYF. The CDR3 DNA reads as TGTGCCAGCAATCCACAGGGGCCGCTCTACGAGCAGTACTTC.

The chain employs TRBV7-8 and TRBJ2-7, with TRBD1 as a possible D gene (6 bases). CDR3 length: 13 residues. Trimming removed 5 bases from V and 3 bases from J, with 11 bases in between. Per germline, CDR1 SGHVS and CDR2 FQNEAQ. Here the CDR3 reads CASSLTGNYEQYF. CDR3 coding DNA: TGTGCCAGCAGCCTCACAGGGAACTACGAGCAGTACTTC.

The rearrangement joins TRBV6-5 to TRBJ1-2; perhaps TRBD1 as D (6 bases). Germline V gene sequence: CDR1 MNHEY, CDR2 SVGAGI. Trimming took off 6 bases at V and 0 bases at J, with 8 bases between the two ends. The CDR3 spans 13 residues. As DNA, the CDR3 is TGTGCCAGCAGGACAGGCTCTAACTATGGCTACACCTTC. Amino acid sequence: CASRTGSNYGYTF.

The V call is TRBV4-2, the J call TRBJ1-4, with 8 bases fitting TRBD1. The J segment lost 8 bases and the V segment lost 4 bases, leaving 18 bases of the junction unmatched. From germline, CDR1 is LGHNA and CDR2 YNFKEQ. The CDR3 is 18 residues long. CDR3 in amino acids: CASSPSRQGKNAEEKLFF. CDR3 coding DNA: TGTGCCAGCAGCCCCAGCCGACAGGGGAAAAACGCGGAGGAAAAACTGTTTTTT.

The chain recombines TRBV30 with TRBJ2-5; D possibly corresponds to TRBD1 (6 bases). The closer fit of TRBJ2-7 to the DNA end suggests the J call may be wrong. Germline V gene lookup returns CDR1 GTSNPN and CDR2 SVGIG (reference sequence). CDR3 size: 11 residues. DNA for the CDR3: TGTGCCTGGCAGGGGACCTACGAGCAGTACTTC. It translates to CAWQGTYEQYF.

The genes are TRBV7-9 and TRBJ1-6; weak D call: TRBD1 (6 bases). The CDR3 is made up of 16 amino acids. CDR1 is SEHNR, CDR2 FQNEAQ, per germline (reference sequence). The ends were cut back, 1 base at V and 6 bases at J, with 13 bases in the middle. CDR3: CASSLVRTDSNSPLHF. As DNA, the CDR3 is TGTGCCAGCAGCTTAGTTAGGACAGATAGTAATTCACCCCTCCACTTT.

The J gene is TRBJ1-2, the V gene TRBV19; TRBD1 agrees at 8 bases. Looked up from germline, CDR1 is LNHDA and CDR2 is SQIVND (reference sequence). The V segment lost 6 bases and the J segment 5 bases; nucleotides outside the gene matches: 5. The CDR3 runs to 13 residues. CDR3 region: CASRAGGKYGYTF. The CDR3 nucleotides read TGTGCCAGTAGGGCAGGGGGCAAATATGGCTACACCTTC.

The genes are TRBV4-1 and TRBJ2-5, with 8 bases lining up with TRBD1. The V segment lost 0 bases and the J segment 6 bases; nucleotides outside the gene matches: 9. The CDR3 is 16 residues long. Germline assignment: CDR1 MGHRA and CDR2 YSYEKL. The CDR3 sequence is CASSQDSTGATKTQYF. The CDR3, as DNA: TGCGCCAGCAGCCAAGATTCGACAGGGGCGACGAAGACCCAGTACTTC.

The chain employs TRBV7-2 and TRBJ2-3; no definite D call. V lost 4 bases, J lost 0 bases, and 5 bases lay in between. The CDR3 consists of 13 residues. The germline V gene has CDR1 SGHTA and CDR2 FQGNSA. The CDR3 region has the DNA TGTGCCAGCAGCTCGAGTAGCACAGATACGCAGTATTTT. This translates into CASSSSSTDTQYF.

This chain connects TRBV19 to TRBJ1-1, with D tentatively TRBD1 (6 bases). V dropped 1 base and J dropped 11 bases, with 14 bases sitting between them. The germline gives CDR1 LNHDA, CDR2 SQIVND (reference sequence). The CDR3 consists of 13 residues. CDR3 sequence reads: CASSIVTGQMAFF. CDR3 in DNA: TGTGCCAGTAGTATAGTGACCGGACAGATGGCTTTCTTT.

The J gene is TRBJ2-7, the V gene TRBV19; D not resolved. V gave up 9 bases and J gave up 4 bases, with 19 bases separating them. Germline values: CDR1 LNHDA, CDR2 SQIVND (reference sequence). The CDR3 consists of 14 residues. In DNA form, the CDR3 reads TGTGCCAGCGAACCGAGAACAGTGGCATACGAGCAGTACTTC. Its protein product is CASEPRTVAYEQYF.

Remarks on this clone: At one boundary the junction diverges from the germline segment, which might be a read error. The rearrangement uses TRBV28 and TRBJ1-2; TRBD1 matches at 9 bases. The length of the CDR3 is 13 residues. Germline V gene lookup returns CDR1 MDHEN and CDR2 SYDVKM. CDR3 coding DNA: TGTGCCAGCAATTTACAGGGGGCTGGAGGCTACACCTTC. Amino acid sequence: CASNLQGAGGYTF.

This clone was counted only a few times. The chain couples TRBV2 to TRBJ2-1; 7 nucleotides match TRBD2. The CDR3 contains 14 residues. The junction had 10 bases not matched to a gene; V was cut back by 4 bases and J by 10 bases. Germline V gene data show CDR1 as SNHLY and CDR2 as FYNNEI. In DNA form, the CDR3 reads TGTGCCAGCAGTGCGTCTAGCGGCCTGTTGGAGCAGTTCTTC. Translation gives CASSASSGLLEQFF.

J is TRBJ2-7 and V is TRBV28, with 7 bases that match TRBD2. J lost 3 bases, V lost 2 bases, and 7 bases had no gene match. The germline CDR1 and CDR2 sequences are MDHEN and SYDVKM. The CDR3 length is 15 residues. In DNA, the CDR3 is TGTGCCAGCAGTTTAGCGCGGGGGTCCCTCTACGAGCAGTACTTC. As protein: CASSLARGSLYEQYF.

CDR3 in amino acids: CASSQEITSGGGRDNEQFF. The CDR3 nucleotides read TGCGCCAGCAGCCAAGAGATAACCTCGGGGGGTGGTCGCGACAATGAGCAGTTCTTC. The V gene is TRBV4-1, the J gene TRBJ2-1; 7 positions agree with TRBD2. Unmatched junction bases numbered 16, after V lost 0 bases and J lost 5 bases. CDR3 size: 19 residues. Germline V gene sequence: CDR1 MGHRA, CDR2 YSYEKL.

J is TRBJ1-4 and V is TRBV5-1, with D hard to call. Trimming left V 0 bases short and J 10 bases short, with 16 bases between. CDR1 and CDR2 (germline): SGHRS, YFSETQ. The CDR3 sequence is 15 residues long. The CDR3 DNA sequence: TGCGCCAGCAGCTTGGAGGATCCCCACTCGGGAAAACTGTTTTTT. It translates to CASSLEDPHSGKLFF.

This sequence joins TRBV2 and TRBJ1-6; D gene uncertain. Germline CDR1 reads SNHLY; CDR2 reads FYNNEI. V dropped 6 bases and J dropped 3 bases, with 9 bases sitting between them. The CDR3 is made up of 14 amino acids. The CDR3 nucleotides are TGTGCCAGCAGCTCCCAGGTCTATAATTCACCCCTCCACTTT. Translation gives CASSSQVYNSPLHF.

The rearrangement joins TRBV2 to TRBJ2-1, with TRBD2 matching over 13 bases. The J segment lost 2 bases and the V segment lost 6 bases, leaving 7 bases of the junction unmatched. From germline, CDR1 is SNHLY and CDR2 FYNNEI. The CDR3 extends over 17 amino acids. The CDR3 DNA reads TGTGCCAGCAGGAGACTAGCGGGGGGCCCTACCTACAATGAGCAGTTCTTC. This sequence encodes CASRRLAGGPTYNEQFF.